What follows describes a single TCR beta chain. The antigen is not known. The CDR3 contains 16 residues. Germline lookup yields CDR1 SGHTS and CDR2 YDEGEE. Deletions cut 4 bases from V and 10 bases from J, with 24 bases between. The sample originates from a study of siplizumab effects on memory and regulatory T cells. Overall study findings and caveats: Proliferating siplizumab-cultured Tregs lacked confirmed suppressive function. Naive T cells seemed more diverse than memory cells; they also seemed major alloresponse contributors.

Produced via immunoSEQ multiplex PCR; TCRdb's table is partial and in-frame only. Counted here are roughly 100,000 clones, approximately 93% occurring once; the ten biggest clones make up about 0.62%. The chain links TRBV5-8 to TRBJ1-5; D remains ambiguous. Sequenced material: Tregs sorted from blood. This sequence was found in a human donor in good health. The DNA for the CDR3 is TGTGCCAGCAGCCGATACAGAGGGTCCTCCGCTGGACCCCAGCATTTT. Translated: CASSRYRGSSAGPQHF.